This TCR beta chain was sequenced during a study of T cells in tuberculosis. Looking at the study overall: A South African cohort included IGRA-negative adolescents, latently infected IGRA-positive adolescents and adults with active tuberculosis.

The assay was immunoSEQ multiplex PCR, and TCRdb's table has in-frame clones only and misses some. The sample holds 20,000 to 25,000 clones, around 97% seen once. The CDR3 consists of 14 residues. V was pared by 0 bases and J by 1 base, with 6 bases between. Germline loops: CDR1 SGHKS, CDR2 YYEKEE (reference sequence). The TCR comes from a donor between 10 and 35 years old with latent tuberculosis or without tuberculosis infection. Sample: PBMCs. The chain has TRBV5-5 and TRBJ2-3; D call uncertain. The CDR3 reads CASSLDHRTDTQYF. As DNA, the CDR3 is TGTGCCAGCAGCTTGGATCATCGCACAGATACGCAGTATTTT.